This note documents a single TCR beta chain sequence. Its matching antigen is unknown. Profiling relied on immunoSEQ multiplex PCR, and the TCRdb table lists in-frame clones only, not all of them. The table shows roughly 2,500,000 clones, with 90% to 95% occurring only once. The source of the sample is a study of shared clonotypes between healthy human individuals. Trimming removed 2 bases from V and 8 bases from J; junction bases left unmatched: 4. From germline, CDR1 is MNHEY and CDR2 SMNVEV (reference sequence). This CDR3 is 13 amino acids long. Study-wide results and limits: Shared across a few donors were around 5% of the naive CD4 clonotypes.

The chain uses TRBV27 and TRBJ1-2; 8 bases are a match to TRBD1. This sequence originates from a man aged 18-30 years in good health. Some clones in this sample may be carry-over from other donors' samples. The specimen sequenced was naive CD4+ T cells from PBMCs. Subset reported: CD45RA+ positively selected. The CDR3 reads CASSLIRGLGYTF. The CDR3 DNA reads as TGTGCCAGCAGTTTAATCAGGGGGCTGGGCTACACCTTC.